A single sample gave rise to the 21 T cell receptor beta chains below, sequenced in a study of cytomegalovirus exposure and HLA in healthy donors. PCR was performed using 60 Vbeta and 13 Jbeta primers. Profiling relied on immunoSEQ multiplex PCR, and the TCRdb table lists in-frame clones only, not all of them. The table records 65,000 to 95,000 clones, about four fifths of them present only once. The source material was PBMCs. The origin of the receptors is a male donor in good health and CMV-seropositive.

V and J are TRBV25-1 and TRBJ2-2; maybe TRBD2 (6 bases). Germline V gene data show CDR1 as MGHDK and CDR2 as SYGVNS. Trimming stripped 2 bases from V and 4 bases from J, with 11 bases between. The CDR3 is made up of 15 amino acids. The CDR3 region has the DNA TGTGCCAGCAGTGAAACGGGAGCGGGCACCGGGGAGCTGTTTTTT. It translates to CASSETGAGTGELFF.

The rearrangement links TRBV25-1 to TRBJ1-6; D possibly corresponds to TRBD1 (6 bases). The CDR3 is made up of 17 amino acids. Germline values: CDR1 MGHDK, CDR2 SYGVNS. The V end lost 4 bases, the J end lost 10 bases, and 23 bases lay between the germline ends. For the CDR3, the DNA is TGTGCCAGCAGTGTGGTCGGCGGTCCAGGGGAGGGATCACCCCTCCACTTT. Encoded protein: CASSVVGGPGEGSPLHF.

This clone was detected only a few times. The gene calls are TRBV19 and TRBJ1-2, with 10 nucleotides matching TRBD1. V shed 2 bases and J 7 bases; nucleotides not matched to a gene: 7. Germline CDR1 and CDR2: LNHDA and SQIVND (reference sequence). This CDR3 has 15 residues. Here the CDR3 reads CASSIFDRGLFGYTF. The CDR3 DNA reads as TGTGCCAGTAGTATATTCGACAGGGGGCTCTTTGGCTACACCTTC.

The rearrangement links TRBV7-8 to TRBJ2-4; D is perhaps TRBD2 (6 bases). The CDR3 consists of 16 residues. Deletions cut 3 bases from V and 6 bases from J, with 18 bases between. Per germline, CDR1 SGHVS and CDR2 FQNEAQ. The CDR3 reads CASSFVSGLEGNIQYF. Written as DNA, the CDR3 is TGTGCCAGCAGCTTTGTGAGCGGGCTAGAAGGAAACATTCAGTACTTC.

About this clone itself: The germline gene is not matched at one end of the junction; a read error may be the cause. The chain couples TRBV27 to TRBJ2-7, with 7 bases identical to TRBD2. This CDR3 region has 12 residues. CDR1 and CDR2 (germline): MNHEY, SMNVEV (reference sequence). CDR3 residues: CSRKLAAYEQYF. DNA of the CDR3: TGTTCCAGGAAGCTAGCGGCCTACGAGCAGTACTTC.

This clone was observed once. This chain connects TRBV7-8 to TRBJ1-5; D not resolved. This CDR3 contains 14 residues. CDR1 is SGHVS, CDR2 FQNEAQ, per germline. Trimming shortened V by 2 bases and J by 5 bases, and 10 bases separated the two germline ends. CDR3 protein: CASSLYKSDQPQHF. The CDR3 bases are TGTGCCAGCAGCTTATATAAGTCGGATCAGCCCCAGCATTTT. Looking up the rest from reference TRBV7-8 and TRBJ1-5 gives the full variable domain: GAGVSQSPRYKVAKRGQDVALRCDPISGHVSLFWYQQALGQGPEFLTYFQNEAQLDKSGLPSDRFFAERPEGSVSTLKIQRTQQEDSAVYLCASSLYKSDQPQHFGDGTRLSIL.

This chain uses TRBV6-5 with TRBJ2-3, with D possibly matching TRBD1 (5 bases). The CDR3 is 15 amino acids. The germline V gene encodes CDR1 MNHEY and CDR2 SVGAGI. The V and J ends lost 0 bases and 4 bases respectively, with 11 bases between them. Here the CDR3 reads CASSYSRLGPDTQYF. As DNA, the CDR3 is TGTGCCAGCAGTTACTCGAGACTGGGGCCAGATACGCAGTATTTT.

The rearrangement joins TRBV14 to TRBJ1-2; possible D gene TRBD1, 5 bases. The CDR3 extends over 16 amino acids. Germline V gene sequence: CDR1 SGHDN, CDR2 FVKESK. The V end lost 4 bases, the J end lost 1 base, and 16 bases lay between the germline ends. CDR3 coding DNA: TGTGCCAGCAGCCCTGACAATAGACAGAATAACTATGGCTACACCTTC. Translating it yields CASSPDNRQNNYGYTF.

V and J are TRBV7-9 and TRBJ2-7, with TRBD1 matching over 9 bases. V trimming: 5 bases; J trimming: 3 bases; junction bases outside the gene matches: 2. This CDR3 is 13 amino acids long. Germline V gene sequence: CDR1 SEHNR, CDR2 FQNEAQ (reference sequence). CDR3 coding DNA: TGTGCCAGCAGCGGGACAGGGTACTACGAGCAGTACTTC. Translated: CASSGTGYYEQYF.

V gene TRBV4-1 combines with J gene TRBJ1-2, with D hard to call. The ends were cut back, 2 bases at V and 4 bases at J, with 11 bases in the middle. This CDR3 is 14 amino acids long. CDR1 and CDR2 (germline): MGHRA, YSYEKL. Written as DNA, the CDR3 is TGCGCCAGCAGCCAACGGTTCCCTTCCTATGGCTACACCTTC. Encoded protein: CASSQRFPSYGYTF.

V and J are TRBV6-1 and TRBJ2-5; TRBD1 aligns across 9 bases. Gene TRBJ2-7 matches the end of the DNA better, so the J call may be wrong. Germline lookup yields CDR1 MNHNS and CDR2 SASEGT. The length of the CDR3 is 14 residues. The CDR3 region has the DNA TGTGCCAGCGAGACAGGGGGGACCTCCTACGAGCAGTACTTC. It specifies CASETGGTSYEQYF.

This chain joins TRBV13 and TRBJ2-5, with 10 positions matching TRBD2. The DNA end favors TRBJ2-7, so the J call may be wrong. Germline values: CDR1 PRHDT, CDR2 FYEKMQ (reference sequence). The CDR3 is 15 residues long. CDR3 sequence: CASSPSGLAFYEQYF. The DNA for the CDR3 is TGTGCCAGCAGCCCCTCGGGACTAGCGTTTTACGAGCAGTACTTC.

This clone appeared once. The J gene is TRBJ2-1, the V gene TRBV5-1; TRBD2 matches at 11 bases. With V trimmed by 0 bases and J by 7 bases, 15 bases remained unmatched. Per the germline V gene, CDR1 is SGHRS and CDR2 is YFSETQ. The CDR3 consists of 19 residues. CDR3 nucleotide sequence: TGCGCCAGCAGCTTGGTTCGACTAGCGGGAAGACTTCCGAGTAATGAGCAGTTCTTC. Translated: CASSLVRLAGRLPSNEQFF.

V is TRBV19 and J is TRBJ1-2; tentatively, D is TRBD1 (6 bases). The CDR3 spans 13 residues. Trimming removed 10 bases from V and 1 base from J, with 13 bases in between. Germline V gives CDR1 LNHDA, CDR2 SQIVND (reference sequence). Here the CDR3 reads CATATGNNYGYTF. The CDR3, as DNA: TGTGCCACCGCAACAGGGAATAACTATGGCTACACCTTC.

V gene TRBV7-2 combines with J gene TRBJ1-1; TRBD1 might be the D (6 bases). Trimming shortened V by 1 base and J by 4 bases, and 7 bases separated the two germline ends. The CDR3 covers 13 residues. In germline, CDR1 is SGHTA, CDR2 FQGNSA. In DNA form, the CDR3 reads TGTGCCAGCAGCTTAGGACAGGTCACTGAAGCTTTCTTT. Residues: CASSLGQVTEAFF.

This clone was counted a single time. The V call is TRBV10-3, the J call TRBJ1-1; 8 bases agree with TRBD1. Germline-derived CDR1 and CDR2 are ENHRY and SYGVKD. The V and J ends lost 0 bases and 10 bases, in that order; junction bases with no gene match: 16. This CDR3 region has 17 residues. The CDR3 DNA reads TGTGCCATCAGTGAGTCCTCTAACAAAAGACAGGGGTCGGGAGCTTTCTTT. It is translated as CAISESSNKRQGSGAFF.

This clone was seen a handful of times. V and J are TRBV2 and TRBJ2-6; D is uncertain. Germline values: CDR1 SNHLY, CDR2 FYNNEI. The CDR3 loop spans 13 amino acids. V was cut by 6 bases and J by 1 base, with 4 bases left in between. The CDR3, as DNA: TGTGCCAGCAGGGAGTCTGGGGCCAACGTCCTGACTTTC. The encoded protein is CASRESGANVLTF. Variable domain in full (rest from reference TRBV2 and TRBJ2-6): EPEVTQTPSHQVTQMGQEVILRCVPISNHLYFYWYRQILGQKVEFLVSFYNNEISEKSEIFDDQFSVERPDGSNFTLKIRSTKLEDSAMYFCASRESGANVLTFGAGSRLTVL.

The gene calls are TRBV5-1 and TRBJ2-5; 9 bases fit TRBD1. Trimming took 0 bases from V and 6 from J; bases not matched to a gene: 9. This CDR3 has 16 amino acids. CDR1 is SGHRS and CDR2 is YFSETQ in the germline V gene. CDR3 sequence: CASSLEGQGALQTQYF. The CDR3 nucleotides read TGCGCCAGCAGCTTGGAGGGACAGGGAGCCCTCCAGACCCAGTACTTC.

The chain employs TRBV18 and TRBJ2-2, with D possibly matching TRBD2 (7 bases). Germline assignment: CDR1 KGHSH and CDR2 LQKENI. CDR3 size: 16 residues. Trimming removed 2 bases from V and 5 bases from J, with 15 bases in between. The CDR3 nucleotides are TGTGCCAGCTCACCATCGCAGGCGGGGGCGACCGGGGAGCTGTTTTTT. It encodes CASSPSQAGATGELFF. Full variable domain (missing parts from reference TRBV18 and TRBJ2-2): NAGVMQNPRHLVRRRGQEARLRCSPMKGHSHVYWYRQLPEEGLKFMVYLQKENIIDESGMPKERFSAEFPKEGPSILRIQQVVRGDSAAYFCASSPSQAGATGELFFGEGSRLTVL.

The chain has TRBV19 and TRBJ2-7; possibly TRBD1 for D (5 bases). Trimming stripped 0 bases from V and 2 bases from J, with 11 bases between. Germline V gene data show CDR1 as LNHDA and CDR2 as SQIVND (reference sequence). The CDR3 is 15 residues long. The CDR3 loop reads CASSIDLQVPYEQYF. CDR3 nucleotide sequence: TGTGCCAGTAGTATAGATCTACAGGTCCCCTACGAGCAGTACTTC.

The chain links TRBV27 to TRBJ2-7; TRBD2 aligns across 14 bases. The V gene end was trimmed by 6 bases and the J gene end by 7 bases; junction bases not matched to a gene: 14. CDR3 length: 17 amino acids. Germline-derived CDR1 and CDR2 are MNHEY and SMNVEV (reference sequence). For the CDR3, the DNA is TGTGCCAGCAGCTATAGGGGACTAGCGGGAGCCCCGGGTGAGCAGTACTTC. Residues: CASSYRGLAGAPGEQYF.